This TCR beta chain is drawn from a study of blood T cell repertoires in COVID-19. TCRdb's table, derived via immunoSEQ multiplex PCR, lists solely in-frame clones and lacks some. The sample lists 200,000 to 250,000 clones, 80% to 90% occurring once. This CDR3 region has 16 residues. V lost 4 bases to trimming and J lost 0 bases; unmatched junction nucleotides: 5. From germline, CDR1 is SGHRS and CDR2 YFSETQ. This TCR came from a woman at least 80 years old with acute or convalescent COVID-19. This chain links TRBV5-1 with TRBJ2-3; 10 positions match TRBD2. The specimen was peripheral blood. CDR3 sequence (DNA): TGCGCCAGCAGCACCGGGACTAGCGTAAGCACAGATACGCAGTATTTT. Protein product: CASSTGTSVSTDTQYF.